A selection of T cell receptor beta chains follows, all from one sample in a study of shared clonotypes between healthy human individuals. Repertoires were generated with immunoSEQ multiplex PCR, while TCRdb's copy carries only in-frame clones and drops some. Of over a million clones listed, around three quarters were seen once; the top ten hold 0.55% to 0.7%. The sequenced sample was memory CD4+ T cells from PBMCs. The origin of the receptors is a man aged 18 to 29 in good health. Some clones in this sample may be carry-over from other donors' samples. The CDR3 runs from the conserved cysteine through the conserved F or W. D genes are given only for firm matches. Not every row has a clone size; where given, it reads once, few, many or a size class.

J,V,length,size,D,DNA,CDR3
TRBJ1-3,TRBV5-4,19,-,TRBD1,TGTGCCAGCAGCTTGGGCCAGGGGGAGTCACCTCTCTCTGGAAACACCATATATTTT,CASSLGQGESPLSGNTIYF
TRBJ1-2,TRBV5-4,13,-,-,TGTGCCAGCAGCCTCGCAAGGGGGGATGGCTACACCTTC,CASSLARGDGYTF
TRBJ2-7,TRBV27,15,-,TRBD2,TGTGCCAGCAGTCTTGCGGGAGTTCCCGGTTACGAGCAGTACTTC,CASSLAGVPGYEQYF
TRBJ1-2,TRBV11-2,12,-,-,TGTGCCAGCAGCCGAAACGACTATGGCTACACCTTC,CASSRNDYGYTF
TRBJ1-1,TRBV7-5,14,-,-,TGTGCCAGCAGCTCTAACAGGGACGGATCTGAAGCTTTCTTT,CASSSNRDGSEAFF
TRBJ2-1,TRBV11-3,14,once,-,TGTGCCAGCAGCGGCGGGTTCTCCTACAATGAGCAGTTCTTC,CASSGGFSYNEQFF
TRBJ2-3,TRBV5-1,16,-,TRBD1,TGCGCCAGCAGCCTAGGGACAGGGTCGTCGACAGATACGCAGTATTTT,CASSLGTGSSTDTQYF
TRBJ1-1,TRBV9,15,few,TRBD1,TGTGCCAGCAGCGTAGATCAGGGGGCCTACACTGAAGCTTTCTTT,CASSVDQGAYTEAFF
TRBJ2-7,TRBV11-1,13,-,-,TGTGCCAGCAGCTATTACAACGACTACGAGCAGTACTTC,CASSYYNDYEQYF
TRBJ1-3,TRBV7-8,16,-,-,TGTGCCAGCTCCCCGGCGGTCGGGCCCTCTGGAAACACCATATATTTT,CASSPAVGPSGNTIYF
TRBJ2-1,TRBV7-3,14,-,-,TGTGCCAGCAGCTTAAGTGGTTTGAACAATGAGCAGTTCTTC,CASSLSGLNNEQFF
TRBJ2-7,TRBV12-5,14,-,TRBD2,TGTGCTAGTGCCCCTGGGGGACTACCCCTCGGGCAGTACTTC,CASAPGGLPLGQYF
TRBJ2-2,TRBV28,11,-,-,TGTGCCTCGGGTTTAAGCCGGGAGCTGTTTTTT,CASGLSRELFF
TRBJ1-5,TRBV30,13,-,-,TGTGCCTGTCAGGAGGGGAGCAATCAGCCCCAGCATTTT,CACQEGSNQPQHF
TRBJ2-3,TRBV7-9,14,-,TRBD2,TGTGCCAGCAGCTACCGGACTAGTACAGATACGCAGTATTTT,CASSYRTSTDTQYF
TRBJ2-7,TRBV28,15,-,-,TGTGCCAGCAGAGGAGGGGGCACGGTTCCCTACGAGCAGTACTTC,CASRGGGTVPYEQYF
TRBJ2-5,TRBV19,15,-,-,TGTGCCAGTAGTTGGTCGCGGGATCGACAAGAGACCCAGTACTTC,CASSWSRDRQETQYF
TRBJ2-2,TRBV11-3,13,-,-,TGTGCCAGCAGCGCTTTAGCATCCGGGGAGCTGTTTTTT,CASSALASGELFF
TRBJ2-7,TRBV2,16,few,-,TGTGCCAGCAGTGAAACGGAATGGAGGGTTTCCTACGAGCAGTACTTC,CASSETEWRVSYEQYF
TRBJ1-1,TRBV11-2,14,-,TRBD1,TGTGCCAGCAGCTGGGAAACAGGGGGAACTGAAGCTTTCTTT,CASSWETGGTEAFF
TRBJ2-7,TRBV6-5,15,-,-,TGTGCCAGCAGCCCTAGTAGGGGGTTTACCTACGAGCAGTACTTC,CASSPSRGFTYEQYF
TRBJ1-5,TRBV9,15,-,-,TGTGCCAGCAGCCCGCGCCCTAACAGCAATCAGCCCCAGCATTTT,CASSPRPNSNQPQHF
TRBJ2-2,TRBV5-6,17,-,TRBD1,TGTGCCAGCAGCTTGAAGGCGGGACAGGGTATTTCCGGGGAGCTGTTTTTT,CASSLKAGQGISGELFF
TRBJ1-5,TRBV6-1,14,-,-,TGTGCCAGCAGTGAAGCGCTTCGTTGGCAGCCCCAGCATTTT,CASSEALRWQPQHF
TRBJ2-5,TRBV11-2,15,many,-,TGTGCCAGCAGCGAGAACAGGGTCGAGCGGGAGACCCAGTACTTC,CASSENRVERETQYF
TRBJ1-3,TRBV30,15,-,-,TGTGCCTGGAGTTGGAGTTTTGGGGCTGGAAACACCATATATTTT,CAWSWSFGAGNTIYF
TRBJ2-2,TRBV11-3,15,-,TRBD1,TGTGCCAGCAGCGCACAGGGGGCGAGCACCGGGGAGCTGTTTTTT,CASSAQGASTGELFF
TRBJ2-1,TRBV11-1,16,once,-,TGTGCCAGCAGCCCCGTGGAAGGGGCTAGTAACAATGAGCAGTTCTTC,CASSPVEGASNNEQFF
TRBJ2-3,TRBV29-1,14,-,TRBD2,TGCAGCGTTGGAGCGGGACCTAGCACAGATACGCAGTATTTT,CSVGAGPSTDTQYF
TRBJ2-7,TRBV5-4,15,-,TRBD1,TGTGCCAGCAGCTACCCGACAGGGAGTTTGGACGAGCAGTACTTC,CASSYPTGSLDEQYF
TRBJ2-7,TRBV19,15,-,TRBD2,TGTGCCAGTCAGCGGAGACTAGCGCGTGCCTACGAGCAGTACTTC,CASQRRLARAYEQYF
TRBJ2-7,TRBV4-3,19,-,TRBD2,TGCGCCAGCAGCCAATTTATTGATACCGGGACTAGCGGTTCCTACGAGCAGTACTTC,CASSQFIDTGTSGSYEQYF
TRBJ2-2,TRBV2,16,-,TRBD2,TGTGCCAGCAGTGAAGGACTAGCAAGCAGGGCCGGGGAGCTGTTTTTT,CASSEGLASRAGELFF
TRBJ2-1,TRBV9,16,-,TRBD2,TGTGCCAGCAGCGCAACGACTAGCGCAGGATACAATGAGCAGTTCTTC,CASSATTSAGYNEQFF
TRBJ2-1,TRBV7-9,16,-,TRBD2,TGTGCCAGCAGCACCTGGGAAGCGGGAGGCTCTCATGAGCAGTTCTTC,CASSTWEAGGSHEQFF
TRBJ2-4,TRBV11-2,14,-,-,TGTGCCAGCAGCTTAGATCGGCAGTCGGACATTCAGTACTTC,CASSLDRQSDIQYF
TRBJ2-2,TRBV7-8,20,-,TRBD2,TGTGCCAGCAGCCTTTCCAGGGCAGGGAGGCTAGCGGGAGGACTCGGGGAGCTGTTTTTT,CASSLSRAGRLAGGLGELFF
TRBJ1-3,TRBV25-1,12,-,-,TGTGCCAGCATCTCAGCTGGAAACACCATATATTTT,CASISAGNTIYF
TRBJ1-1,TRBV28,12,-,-,TGTGCCAGCACCCTTGGGAACACTGAAGCTTTCTTT,CASTLGNTEAFF